This record covers a single T cell receptor (beta chain). The data stem from a study of blood T cell repertoires in COVID-19. On the study more broadly: Recovered Cohort 3 donors showed two negative PCRs, clearance, or symptom resolution.

Clones were sequenced by immunoSEQ multiplex PCR, and TCRdb holds only the in-frame ones, with some missing. The sample lists roughly 150,000 clones, less than 80% seen once, with roughly 19% in the top ten. Participant age was about 18 to 95 years, and participants resided in approximately 25 US areas. Assignments of participants to cohorts depended upon their own reported clinical history. This CDR3 contains 14 residues. The trim removed 5 bases at V and 4 bases at J, leaving 5 bases unmatched. Germline CDR1 SGHAT, CDR2 FQDESV (reference sequence). The chain couples TRBV11-1 to TRBJ2-7, with 10 bases aligning to TRBD2. Material for sequencing was PBMCs or T cells enriched from blood (not recorded which). The source of this sequence is a woman in her sixties or seventies in a cohort exposed to, infected with or recovered from COVID-19 (not recorded which). This CDR3 reads CASSPSGRVYEQYF. CDR3 bases: TGTGCCAGCAGCCCTAGCGGGAGAGTGTACGAGCAGTACTTC.